One sample yielded the 22 T cell receptor beta chains listed below, sequenced in a study of T cell responses to AZD1222 COVID-19 vaccine listed by TCRdb under 2021. What the time point label conveys for this sample: baseline before first vaccination. The receptor library was made with the immunoSEQ multiplex PCR assay. As stored in TCRdb, this immuneACCESS dataset retains in-frame rearrangements with V and J assigned. A fraction of the clones does not appear; measured against another copy, unresolved V genes explain less than half of the discrepancy, and the remainder lacks a known reason. The sample contains 140,000 to 150,000 clones, about 94% of them found a single time. Just over 5% of the sample is taken by the ten largest. Sequencing used peripheral blood, obtained on day 0 of AZD1222 vaccination. These receptors were collected from an adult in good health.

This chain links TRBV3-1 (or the pseudogene TRBV3-2) with TRBJ2-1; D gene unclear. CDR1 is LGHDT and CDR2 is YNNKEL in the germline V gene (reference sequence). V lost 1 base and J lost 5, with 6 bases in between. This CDR3 has 13 amino acids. The CDR3 DNA is TGTGCCAGCAGCCAAGGACTCAACAATGAGCAGTTCTTC. It is translated as CASSQGLNNEQFF.

V usage is TRBV30 and J usage is TRBJ2-7; TRBD1 matches 9 bases. The V and J ends lost 2 bases and 7 bases, in that order; junction bases with no gene match: 15. The CDR3 sequence is 16 residues long. CDR1 is GTSNPN, CDR2 SVGIG, per germline (reference sequence). CDR3 sequence (DNA): TGTGCCTGGAGTAAACACACCGGGACAGGGACGGCGGAGCAGTACTTC. It specifies CAWSKHTGTGTAEQYF.

With respect to this clone: Other DNA sequences in this sample translate to the same CDR3. This chain connects TRBV7-8 to TRBJ1-1; D is perhaps TRBD1 (5 bases). The CDR3 spans 12 residues. The germline V and J ends were trimmed by 5 bases and 5 bases, with 9 bases remaining between them. CDR1 and CDR2 from the germline V gene are SGHVS and FQNEAQ. The CDR3 nucleotides are TGTGCCAGCAGCCTATGGGGGACTGAAGCTTTCTTT. This sequence encodes CASSLWGTEAFF.

The J gene is TRBJ1-4, the V gene TRBV5-1, with D perhaps matching TRBD1 (5 bases). The V end was cut by 5 bases, the J end by 5 bases, with 19 bases between. Germline-derived CDR1 and CDR2 are SGHRS and YFSETQ. The CDR3 covers 16 residues. This CDR3 reads CASRNTYGTVNEKLFF. The CDR3, as DNA: TGCGCCAGCAGGAACACATATGGGACGGTGAATGAAAAACTGTTTTTT. The full variable domain, its missing parts supplied by reference TRBV5-1 and TRBJ1-4, is KAGVTQTPRYLIKTRGQQVTLSCSPISGHRSVSWYQQTPGQGLQFLFEYFSETQRNKGNFPGRFSGRQFSNSRSEMNVSTLELGDSALYLCASRNTYGTVNEKLFFGSGTQLSVL.

The chain is built from TRBV14 and TRBJ1-1; TRBD1 matches at 9 bases. The CDR3 runs 15 residues. After removal of 4 bases from V and 1 base from J, the junction contained 4 bases not matched to a gene. Germline CDR1 SGHDN, CDR2 FVKESK. The CDR3 sequence: CASSRRGQGNTEAFF. CDR3 in DNA: TGTGCCAGCAGCCGCAGGGGACAGGGGAACACTGAAGCTTTCTTT.

The V call is TRBV3-1 (or the pseudogene TRBV3-2), the J call TRBJ1-2; the D is unclear. CDR3 length: 12 amino acids. Trimming shortened V by 7 bases and J by 5 bases, and 11 bases separated the two germline ends. Germline CDR1 LGHDT, CDR2 YNNKEL (reference sequence). CDR3 residues: CASTLGGYGYTF. In nucleotides, the CDR3 is TGTGCCAGCACCCTTGGCGGTTATGGCTACACCTTC.

The CDR3 region is CASSPGGHTEAFF. CDR3 DNA: TGTGCCAGCTCACCCGGGGGGCACACTGAAGCTTTCTTT. The genes are TRBV18 and TRBJ1-1; D possibly corresponds to TRBD1 (6 bases). The V end lost 3 bases, the J end lost 3 bases, and 8 bases lay between the germline ends. This CDR3 contains 13 residues. The germline CDR1 and CDR2 sequences are KGHSH and LQKENI.

The chain couples TRBV7-2 to TRBJ2-7; 7 positions agree with TRBD1. The CDR3 extends over 14 amino acids. Germline V gives CDR1 SGHTA, CDR2 FQGNSA. V was clipped by 1 base and J by 3 bases; unmatched bases: 3. The CDR3 sequence is CASSLGQGVYEQYF. The CDR3 coding sequence is TGTGCCAGCAGCTTAGGGCAGGGGGTCTACGAGCAGTACTTC.

The chain links TRBV7-2 to TRBJ2-1, with D maybe TRBD2 (6 bases). The CDR3 is made up of 16 amino acids. CDR1 is SGHTA and CDR2 is FQGNSA in the germline V gene. Deletions cut 0 bases from V and 5 bases from J, with 14 bases between. The DNA for the CDR3 is TGTGCCAGCAGCTTAGCGGGGCGGCGGGAAGACAATGAGCAGTTCTTC. Amino acid sequence: CASSLAGRREDNEQFF.

This chain connects TRBV10-1 to TRBJ2-1, with D perhaps TRBD2 (6 bases). The germline V gene has CDR1 WNHNN and CDR2 SYGVQD (reference sequence). This CDR3 comprises 15 residues. The ends were cut back, 0 bases at V and 2 bases at J, with 8 bases in the middle. CDR3 coding DNA: TGCGCCAGCAGTGAGTCGGGGGAGGCCTACAATGAGCAGTTCTTC. Amino acids: CASSESGEAYNEQFF.

V gene TRBV27 combines with J gene TRBJ2-3; D uncertain. This CDR3 has 13 amino acids. The germline V gene encodes CDR1 MNHEY and CDR2 SMNVEV (reference sequence). Between the trimmed V and J ends, which lost 0 bases and 3 bases, there was a span of 4 bases. This CDR3 reads CASSLSTTDTQYF. The CDR3 DNA reads TGTGCCAGCAGTTTATCGACGACAGATACGCAGTATTTT.

The V call is TRBV10-3, the J call TRBJ1-2; D call uncertain. CDR1 ENHRY and CDR2 SYGVKD come from the germline V gene. The CDR3 extends over 14 amino acids. V lost 0 bases, J lost 3 bases, and 8 bases lay in between. The chain's CDR3 is CAISESEQYYGYTF. The CDR3 DNA follows: TGTGCCATCAGTGAGTCGGAACAGTACTATGGCTACACCTTC.

The CDR3 DNA reads TGTGCCACCAGCAGAGATGGAGGAGGAGCCTATGGCTACACCTTC. This gives the protein CATSRDGGGAYGYTF. The chain is built from TRBV15 and TRBJ1-2; D gene unclear. Germline V lookup: CDR1 LNHNV, CDR2 YYDKDF (reference sequence). The CDR3 is made up of 15 amino acids. Trimming cost V 0 bases and J 4 bases, with 12 bases left between them.

This chain connects TRBV2 to TRBJ1-4, with D possibly matching TRBD1 (5 bases). The ends were cut back, 2 bases at V and 7 bases at J, with 11 bases in the middle. This CDR3 is built from 14 residues. Germline loops: CDR1 SNHLY, CDR2 FYNNEI. The CDR3, as DNA: TGTGCCAGCAGTGAATCAGGGTATGGTGAAAAACTGTTTTTT. Its protein product is CASSESGYGEKLFF.

The J gene is TRBJ1-5, the V gene TRBV21-1. TRBV21-1 counts as a pseudogene. CDR3 size: 15 residues. The CDR3, as DNA: TGTGCCAGCAGCAAACCCAGCCATAGCAATCAGCCCCAGCATTTT. Its translation is CASSKPSHSNQPQHF.

This chain links TRBV9 with TRBJ2-7; D is uncertain. The ends were cut back, 2 bases at V and 0 bases at J, with 12 bases in the middle. This CDR3 has 15 amino acids. Germline V gene data show CDR1 as SGDLS and CDR2 as YYNGEE. This chain's CDR3 is CASSVNGLPSYEQYF. The CDR3 DNA sequence: TGTGCCAGCAGCGTTAACGGCCTACCCTCCTACGAGCAGTACTTC.

Only a few counts were recorded for this clone. This sequence joins TRBV5-4 and TRBJ2-1; TRBD2 aligns across 7 bases. CDR1 is SGHNT and CDR2 is YYREEE in the germline V gene (reference sequence). V trimming: 6 bases; J trimming: 4 bases; junction bases outside the gene matches: 4. CDR3 length: 13 amino acids. The CDR3 loop is CASTEAGYNEQFF. As DNA, the CDR3 is TGTGCCAGCACTGAAGCGGGATACAATGAGCAGTTCTTC. The full variable domain, with the rest looked up from reference TRBV5-4 and TRBJ2-1, is ETGVTQSPTHLIKTRGQQVTLRCSSQSGHNTVSWYQQALGQGPQFIFQYYREEENGRGNFPPRFSGLQFPNYSSELNVNALELDDSALYLCASTEAGYNEQFFGPGTRLTVL.

To note about this clone: At the DNA level, this CDR3 is encoded by other sequences in the same sample as well. The chain employs TRBV19 and TRBJ2-1, with unresolved D. The V and J ends lost 5 bases and 0 bases respectively, with 5 bases between them. This CDR3 spans 13 amino acids. Germline-derived CDR1 and CDR2 are LNHDA and SQIVND (reference sequence). CDR3 DNA: TGTGCCAGTAGTGAGAGCTCCTACAATGAGCAGTTCTTC. This codes for CASSESSYNEQFF.

CDR3 in DNA: TGTGCCAGCTCACCTTACCCACAGGGCTACTATGGCTACACCTTC. Protein product: CASSPYPQGYYGYTF. The genes are TRBV18 and TRBJ1-2, with D possibly being TRBD1 (6 bases). V lost 3 bases to trimming and J lost 3 bases, with 14 bases between them. Germline CDR1 is KGHSH and CDR2 is LQKENI. The CDR3 contains 15 residues. Supplemented by reference TRBV18 and TRBJ1-2, the full variable domain reads NAGVMQNPRHLVRRRGQEARLRCSPMKGHSHVYWYRQLPEEGLKFMVYLQKENIIDESGMPKERFSAEFPKEGPSILRIQQVVRGDSAAYFCASSPYPQGYYGYTFGSGTRLTVV.

This chain connects TRBV4-1 to TRBJ1-5, with 8 bases identical to TRBD1. CDR3 size: 15 residues. V was pared by 3 bases and J by 6 bases, with 7 bases of the junction left unmatched. Germline CDR1 reads MGHRA; CDR2 reads YSYEKL. Written as DNA, the CDR3 is TGCGCCAGCAGCCAGTACGGCGGACAGGGTCAGCCCCAGCATTTT. Its protein product is CASSQYGGQGQPQHF.

The CDR3 here is CSVPGGSAEKLFF. In nucleotides, the CDR3 is TGCAGCGTACCAGGGGGTAGTGCTGAAAAACTGTTTTTT. This rearrangement joins TRBV29-1 to TRBJ1-4, with TRBD1 identical over 7 bases. Germline trimming cut 6 bases from V and 7 bases from J; bases unmatched to any gene: 8. The germline CDR1 and CDR2 sequences are SQVTM and ANQGSEA. The CDR3 is 13 amino acids. The full variable domain, its missing parts supplied by reference TRBV29-1 and TRBJ1-4, is SAVISQKPSRDICQRGTSLTIQCQVDSQVTMMFWYRQQPGQSLTLIATANQGSEATYESGFVIDKFPISRPNLTFSTLTVSNMSPEDSSIYLCSVPGGSAEKLFFGSGTQLSVL.

The chain is built from TRBV12-5 and TRBJ2-3; 9 bases agree with TRBD2. The V gene end was trimmed by 3 bases and the J gene end by 3 bases; junction bases not matched to a gene: 7. This CDR3 is 16 amino acids long. The germline CDR1 and CDR2 sequences are LGHNT and FRNRAP. CDR3 coding DNA: TGTGCTAGTGGTTTAGAGCGGGAGGTGGGGACAGATACGCAGTATTTT. Translating gives CASGLEREVGTDTQYF.